This T cell receptor beta chain derives from a study of T cells in Graves' hyperthyroidism and ophthalmopathy. Whole-study results and caveats: Most thyroid clonotypes expanded above 0.001 appeared in blood too.

After removal of 8 bases from V and 4 bases from J, the junction contained 10 bases not matched to a gene. The CDR3 spans 13 residues. Germline lookup yields CDR1 GTSNPN and CDR2 SVGIG (reference sequence). This clonotype was seen more than once but under ten times. Its antigen remains unknown. The source material, RNA transcripts, was used to amplify TCR beta CDR3 regions. TCR CDR3 underwent first-round RT-PCR with the HTBI primer set. TCRdb called the multiplex PCR reads again in MiXCR, with one record for every CDR3 protein. The data contain 300,000 to 450,000 distinct CDR3 sequences, roughly 14% of them singletons.

The sample consisted of blood. This TCR was sampled from a woman aged 60 to 75 with Graves' hyperthyroidism. This chain joins TRBV30 and TRBJ2-7; 8 bases line up with TRBD1. The CDR3: CAGSTGGEYEQYF. CDR3 in DNA: TGTGCCGGATCTACAGGGGGAGAGTACGAGCAGTACTTC. Supplemented by reference TRBV30 and TRBJ2-7, the full variable domain reads SQTIHQWPATLVQPVGSPLSLECTVEGTSNPNLYWYRQAAGRGLQLLFYSVGIGQISSEVPQNLSASRPQDRQFILSSKKLLLSDSGFYLCAGSTGGEYEQYFGPGTRLTVT.